This is a list of T cell receptor beta chains from one sample in a study of human CD8 memory T cell subsets. For each CDR3 protein, TCRdb gives one entry from its re-call of the 5' RACE reads, without DNA. In total, the table holds 5,000 to 8,000 distinct CDR3 sequences. The sample consisted of CD8+ T cells from PBMCs. The receptors come from a human donor in good health. Both conserved end residues are part of each CDR3. Each record gives: V gene, J gene, clone size, CDR3 protein. Size values are once, few and many counts, or a class for expanded clones, and some rows have none.

v_gene: TRBV29-1
j_gene: TRBJ2-1
abundance: NA
CDR3aa: CSVSALGNEQFF

v_gene: TRBV2
j_gene: TRBJ2-1
abundance: medium-sized
CDR3aa: CASSREQATYNEQFF

v_gene: TRBV27
j_gene: TRBJ2-1
abundance: NA
CDR3aa: CASSLTSSLNEQFF

v_gene: TRBV7-2
j_gene: TRBJ2-2
abundance: NA
CDR3aa: CASSHLSTAGELFF

v_gene: TRBV7-2
j_gene: TRBJ1-4
abundance: NA
CDR3aa: CASSFISNEKLFF

v_gene: TRBV5-1
j_gene: TRBJ1-1
abundance: NA
CDR3aa: CASSQGDNTEAFF

v_gene: TRBV28
j_gene: TRBJ2-1
abundance: NA
CDR3aa: CASSSGSNSYNEQFF

v_gene: TRBV10-3
j_gene: TRBJ1-2
abundance: NA
CDR3aa: CAIRGIANYGYTF

v_gene: TRBV7-9
j_gene: TRBJ2-1
abundance: NA
CDR3aa: CASSRRARDHPNEQFF

v_gene: TRBV10-2
j_gene: TRBJ1-4
abundance: NA
CDR3aa: CASSDEIGEKLFF

v_gene: TRBV7-6
j_gene: TRBJ2-1
abundance: NA
CDR3aa: CASSLVSFASGPYNEQFF

v_gene: TRBV5-1
j_gene: TRBJ2-3
abundance: NA
CDR3aa: CASSLQTDTQYF

v_gene: TRBV4-1
j_gene: TRBJ2-3
abundance: NA
CDR3aa: CASSQFSGSTDTQYF

v_gene: TRBV24-1
j_gene: TRBJ2-1
abundance: medium-sized
CDR3aa: CATSDTRTGSSYNEQFF

v_gene: TRBV5-1
j_gene: TRBJ2-4
abundance: NA
CDR3aa: CASSLASGVGNIQYF

v_gene: TRBV2
j_gene: TRBJ2-7
abundance: NA
CDR3aa: CASSGQGHREQYF

v_gene: TRBV20-1
j_gene: TRBJ2-1
abundance: NA
CDR3aa: CSARGGYPGNEQFF

v_gene: TRBV2
j_gene: TRBJ1-5
abundance: NA
CDR3aa: CASGDRGIQPQHF

v_gene: TRBV10-3
j_gene: TRBJ2-1
abundance: NA
CDR3aa: CAISEFLANEQFF

v_gene: TRBV19
j_gene: TRBJ2-5
abundance: NA
CDR3aa: CASSMGLAGAETQYF

v_gene: TRBV7-3
j_gene: TRBJ2-5
abundance: NA
CDR3aa: CASSPTGLAGETQYF

v_gene: TRBV12-3/TRBV12-4
j_gene: TRBJ2-2
abundance: NA
CDR3aa: CASSPGGGRLFF